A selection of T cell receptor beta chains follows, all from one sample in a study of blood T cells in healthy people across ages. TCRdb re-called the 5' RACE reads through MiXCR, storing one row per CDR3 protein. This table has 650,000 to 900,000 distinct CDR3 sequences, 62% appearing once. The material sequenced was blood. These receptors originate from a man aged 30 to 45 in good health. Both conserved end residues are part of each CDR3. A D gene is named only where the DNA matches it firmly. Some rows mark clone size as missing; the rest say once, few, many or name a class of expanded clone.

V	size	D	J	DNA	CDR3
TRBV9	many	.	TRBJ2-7	TGTGCCAGCAGCGTAGGGGACGAGGATACTTACGAGCAGTACTTC	CASSVGDEDTYEQYF
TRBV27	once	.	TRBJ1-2	TGTGCCAGCAGTTTAATTTCCCCGTTAGGAGCTAACTATGGCTACACCTTC	CASSLISPLGANYGYTF
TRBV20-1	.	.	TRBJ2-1	TGCAGTGCCGGCGGGACTGTTCACAATGAGCAGTTCTTC	CSAGGTVHNEQFF
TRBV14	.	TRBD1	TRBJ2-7	TGTGCCAGCAGCCGGGACAGGATGAACGAGCAGTACTTC	CASSRDRMNEQYF
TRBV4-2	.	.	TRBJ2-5	TGTGCCAGCAGCCAAGAGGTTGCGGGGCCGCAAGAGACCCAGTACTTC	CASSQEVAGPQETQYF
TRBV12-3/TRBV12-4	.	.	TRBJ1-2	TGTGCCAGCAACGAAATCGGGGTGTGGGATAGCTATGGCTACACCTTC	CASNEIGVWDSYGYTF
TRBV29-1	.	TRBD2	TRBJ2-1	TGCAGCGTTGAAGAGTGGGGGGGGGTGAGGTACAATGAGCAGTTCTTC	CSVEEWGGVRYNEQFF
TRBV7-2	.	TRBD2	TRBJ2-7	TGTGCCAGCAGCTCTAGCGGGGCCCGCTCCTACGAGCAGTACTTC	CASSSSGARSYEQYF
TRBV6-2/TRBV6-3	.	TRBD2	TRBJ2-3	TGTGCCAGCAGTAGGCGGACTAGCGGGGACACAGATACGCAGTATTTT	CASSRRTSGDTDTQYF
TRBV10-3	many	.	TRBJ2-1	TGTGCCATCAGTGAGTCAACCGGGACCTCCGTGGATGAGCAGTTCTTC	CAISESTGTSVDEQFF
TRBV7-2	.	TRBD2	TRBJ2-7	TGTGCCAGCAGCTTAGCGCTCGGAGCTAGCGGTTACTCCTACGAGCAGTACTTC	CASSLALGASGYSYEQYF
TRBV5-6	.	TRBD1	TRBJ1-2	TGTGCCAGCAGCCCGGGACAGGGGAGTTACGGCTATGGCTACACCTTC	CASSPGQGSYGYGYTF
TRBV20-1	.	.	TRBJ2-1	TGCAGTGCTAGTACCAGCGATGAGCAGTTCTTC	CSASTSDEQFF
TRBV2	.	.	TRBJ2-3	TGTGCCAGCCTTAGTTTGACGGACAGCACAGATACGCAGTATTTT	CASLSLTDSTDTQYF
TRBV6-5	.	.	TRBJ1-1	TGTGCCAGCAGTTACAGGACTGCCGAACGGACTGAAGCTTTCTTT	CASSYRTAERTEAFF